The following is a T cell receptor beta chain sequence with its context. Its specificity is not known. Germline loops: CDR1 KGHSH, CDR2 LQKENI. The CDR3 sequence is 14 residues long. V lost 2 bases and J lost 3, with 7 bases in between. Method: immunoSEQ multiplex PCR; TCRdb's copy keeps in-frame clones and lacks some. The sample lists just under 75,000 clones, around three quarters occurring once. The sample comes from a study of T cell responses to AZD1222 COVID-19 vaccine. Study findings and constraints: Scientists sampled the repertoires only once the peak T cell response had passed. Dominant CD4 TCR responses targeted spike regions 160-218 and 743-854.

The V and J genes are TRBV18 and TRBJ1-4; D is possibly TRBD1 (5 bases). This TCR came from an adult who received the AZD1222 COVID-19 vaccine. The sequencing used peripheral blood, collected 28 days after the second AZD1222 dose. The CDR3 sequence: CASSPGAPNEKLFF. In DNA form, the CDR3 reads TGTGCCAGCTCACCAGGGGCGCCTAATGAAAAACTGTTTTTT.